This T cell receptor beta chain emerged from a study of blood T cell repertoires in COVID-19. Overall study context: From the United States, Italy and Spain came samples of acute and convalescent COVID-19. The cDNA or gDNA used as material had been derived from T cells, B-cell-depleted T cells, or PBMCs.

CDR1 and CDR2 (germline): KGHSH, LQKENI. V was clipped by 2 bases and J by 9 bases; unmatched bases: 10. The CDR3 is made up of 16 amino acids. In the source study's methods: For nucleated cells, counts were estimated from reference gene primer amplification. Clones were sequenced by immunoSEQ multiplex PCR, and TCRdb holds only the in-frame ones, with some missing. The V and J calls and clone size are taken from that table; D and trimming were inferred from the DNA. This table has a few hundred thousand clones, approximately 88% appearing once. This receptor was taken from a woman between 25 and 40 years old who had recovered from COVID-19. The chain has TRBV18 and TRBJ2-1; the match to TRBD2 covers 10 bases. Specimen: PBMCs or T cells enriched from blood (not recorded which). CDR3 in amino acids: CASSPAAGLARVEQFF. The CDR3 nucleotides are TGTGCCAGCTCACCAGCCGCGGGACTAGCGAGGGTTGAGCAGTTCTTC. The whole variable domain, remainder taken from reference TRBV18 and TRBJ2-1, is NAGVMQNPRHLVRRRGQEARLRCSPMKGHSHVYWYRQLPEEGLKFMVYLQKENIIDESGMPKERFSAEFPKEGPSILRIQQVVRGDSAAYFCASSPAAGLARVEQFFGPGTRLTVL.